These 29 T cell receptor beta chains were all obtained from the same sample, sequenced in a study of persistence of HIV-infected CD4 T cells. Nonspecific anti-CD3/anti-CD28 bead stimulation represents the broad CD4+ T cell repertoire. Sorting of responding CD4+ T cells relied on upregulated CD40 ligand together with CD69. No antigen has been identified for these receptors. The immunoSEQ assay was version 4, run in survey mode. Only in-frame clones appear in the TCRdb table, and some are missing; sequencing was by immunoSEQ multiplex PCR. This sample has about 37,000 clones, with about 91% found just once. Source: CD4+ T cells sorted from PBMCs after roughly 17-hour stimulation, taken from a patient who received antiretroviral therapy. The receptors derive from an adult man with HIV who was CMV-seropositive.

The CDR3 DNA sequence: TGTGCCAGTAGTACCTCCCCAATATCCCCCTACAATGAGCAGTTCTTC. Translation gives CASSTSPISPYNEQFF. This sequence joins TRBV19 and TRBJ2-1; no firm D call. CDR3 length: 16 residues. Germline V gene lookup returns CDR1 LNHDA and CDR2 SQIVND (reference sequence). V was pared by 4 bases and J by 2 bases, with 15 bases between.

The rearrangement uses TRBV3-1 (or the pseudogene TRBV3-2) and TRBJ1-5, with 8 bases aligning to TRBD1. This CDR3 is built from 18 residues. V shed 4 bases and J 6 bases; nucleotides not matched to a gene: 17. Germline V gene sequence: CDR1 LGHDT, CDR2 YNNKEL (reference sequence). In DNA, the CDR3 is TGTGCCAGCAGCCGAAGTAGTTCCCAGGGGGCTGGGCGTCAGCCCCAGCATTTT. Protein product: CASSRSSSQGAGRQPQHF.

The chain is built from TRBV5-1 and TRBJ1-1; D may be TRBD1 (6 bases). The germline CDR1 and CDR2 sequences are SGHRS and YFSETQ. The CDR3 has 14 amino acids. V gave up 3 bases and J gave up 3 bases, with 12 bases separating them. CDR3 DNA sequence: TGCGCCAGCAGCTCGTTGGGGGGGCACACTGAAGCTTTCTTT. Its translation is CASSSLGGHTEAFF.

For the CDR3, the DNA is TGTGCCAGCAGCTTAGGGGGTCTGGGGCTGAACACTGAAGCTTTCTTT. Translated: CASSLGGLGLNTEAFF. V and J are TRBV7-6 and TRBJ1-1, with D possibly matching TRBD1 (5 bases). The CDR3 runs 16 residues. Germline CDR1 is SGHVS and CDR2 is FNYEAQ. The V end lost 1 base, the J end lost 0 bases, and 12 bases lay between the germline ends.

This sequence joins TRBV14 and TRBJ1-4; D unclear. CDR3 length equals 13 residues. Germline-derived CDR1 and CDR2 are SGHDN and FVKESK. V gave up 3 bases and J gave up 6 bases, with 8 bases separating them. The DNA for the CDR3 is TGTGCCAGCAGCCATCGGACCTATGAAAAACTGTTTTTT. It encodes CASSHRTYEKLFF.

This rearrangement joins TRBV3-1 (or the pseudogene TRBV3-2) to TRBJ1-2, with TRBD1 matching over 7 bases. V lost 3 bases to trimming and J lost 6 bases; unmatched junction nucleotides: 16. The CDR3 consists of 17 residues. The germline CDR1 and CDR2 sequences are LGHDT and YNNKEL (reference sequence). CDR3 bases: TGTGCCAGCAGCCATGTAAGGGGACAGACGCTACTTAATGGCTACACCTTC. This codes for CASSHVRGQTLLNGYTF.

This clone was detected only once. V usage is TRBV5-1 and J usage is TRBJ1-5, with TRBD1 identical over 9 bases. Trimming took 3 bases from V and 4 from J; bases not matched to a gene: 2. The CDR3 loop spans 14 amino acids. Germline V gene data show CDR1 as SGHRS and CDR2 as YFSETQ. The CDR3: CASSSGTGNQPQHF. CDR3 nucleotide sequence: TGCGCCAGCAGCTCCGGGACAGGGAATCAGCCCCAGCATTTT.

This clone was recorded only once. V and J are TRBV2 and TRBJ1-2, with 9 positions matching TRBD1. V lost 6 bases, J lost 8 bases, and 13 bases stayed unmatched. Germline V gene sequence: CDR1 SNHLY, CDR2 FYNNEI. The CDR3 covers 15 residues. The CDR3 here is CASRKEWDRAGGYTF. CDR3 DNA: TGTGCCAGCAGGAAGGAGTGGGACAGGGCGGGGGGCTACACCTTC.

The rearrangement links TRBV15 to TRBJ2-3, with 7 nucleotides matching TRBD2. Germline trimming cut 0 bases from V and 1 base from J; bases unmatched to any gene: 4. CDR1 is LNHNV and CDR2 is YYDKDF in the germline V gene (reference sequence). CDR3 length: 16 amino acids. CDR3 bases: TGTGCCACCAGCAGAGATGGGGGGGAGGGCACAGATACGCAGTATTTT. It yields the protein CATSRDGGEGTDTQYF.

V is TRBV9 and J is TRBJ2-7; TRBD2 might be the D (6 bases). Germline values: CDR1 SGDLS, CDR2 YYNGEE. Deletions cut 2 bases from V and 3 bases from J, with 15 bases between. This CDR3 region has 15 residues. The CDR3 region is CASSVRDGGSYEQYF. CDR3 DNA sequence: TGTGCCAGCAGCGTGCGGGATGGAGGGAGCTACGAGCAGTACTTC.

The chain joins TRBV4-3 to TRBJ1-2; D might be TRBD1 (5 bases). With 6 bases removed from V and 3 bases from J, the gap between germline ends came to 17 bases. The CDR3 runs 15 residues. In germline, CDR1 is LGHNA, CDR2 YSLEER. Here the CDR3 DNA reads TGCGCCAGCAGTTCAAGTCTCGGGGGAGACTATGGCTACACCTTC. Protein: CASSSSLGGDYGYTF.

The J gene is TRBJ1-2, the V gene TRBV30; D is unresolved. Trimming stripped 2 bases from V and 4 bases from J, with 5 bases between. In germline, CDR1 is GTSNPN, CDR2 SVGIG (reference sequence). This CDR3 has 11 amino acids. The CDR3, as DNA: TGTGCCTGGAGTATCGGCTATGGCTACACCTTC. Translation gives CAWSIGYGYTF. The variable domain in full, with the rest retrieved from reference TRBV30 and TRBJ1-2, is SQTIHQWPATLVQPVGSPLSLECTVEGTSNPNLYWYRQAAGRGLQLLFYSVGIGQISSEVPQNLSASRPQDRQFILSSKKLLLSDSGFYLCAWSIGYGYTFGSGTRLTVV.

The rearrangement links TRBV15 to TRBJ1-5; D gene unclear. The CDR3 is 14 residues long. Germline CDR1 is LNHNV and CDR2 is YYDKDF (reference sequence). V lost 1 base to trimming and J lost 3 bases, with 7 bases between them. This CDR3 reads CATSRGTVNQPQHF. Here the CDR3 DNA reads TGTGCCACCAGCAGAGGAACAGTCAATCAGCCCCAGCATTTT.

This rearrangement joins TRBV6-5 to TRBJ1-1; D is undetermined. V shed 8 bases and J shed 0 bases, with 10 bases lying between them. This CDR3 comprises 13 residues. Germline CDR1 reads MNHEY; CDR2 reads SVGAGI. The CDR3 DNA is TGTGCCAGCTTCGGGTTCATGAACACTGAAGCTTTCTTT. Protein product: CASFGFMNTEAFF.

This rearrangement joins TRBV11-3 to TRBJ1-1; no reliable D call. Looked up from germline, CDR1 is SGHNT and CDR2 is YENEEA. V dropped 2 bases and J dropped 0 bases, with 4 bases sitting between them. The CDR3 extends over 13 amino acids. Here the CDR3 reads CASSLLMNTEAFF. The CDR3 nucleotides read TGTGCCAGCAGCTTACTAATGAACACTGAAGCTTTCTTT.

A single count supports this clone. The chain couples TRBV6-2 or TRBV6-3 to TRBJ2-1; the D call may be TRBD1 or TRBD2 (5 bases each). Trimming removed 6 bases from V and 7 bases from J, with 22 bases in between. Germline assignment: CDR1 MNHEY and CDR2 SVGEGT. This CDR3 has 16 residues. The CDR3 loop reads CASSPITWGPQNEQFF. Here the CDR3 DNA reads TGTGCCAGCAGCCCTATCACTTGGGGACCTCAGAATGAGCAGTTCTTC.

The chain recombines TRBV6-5 with TRBJ2-7; 11 bases align to TRBD1. The V segment lost 2 bases and the J segment 4 bases; nucleotides outside the gene matches: 4. Germline V gene lookup returns CDR1 MNHEY and CDR2 SVGAGI. CDR3 length: 15 residues. The CDR3 DNA reads as TGTGCCAGCAGTTACGGGGGGACAGGGGGGTACGAGCAGTACTTC. This codes for CASSYGGTGGYEQYF.

J is TRBJ1-3 and V is TRBV19; D is undetermined. The CDR3 length is 15 residues. Germline CDR1 reads LNHDA; CDR2 reads SQIVND (reference sequence). V dropped 6 bases and J dropped 0 bases, with 12 bases sitting between them. The CDR3 nucleotides are TGTGCCAGTAGCCCTTCCTGGAGCTCTGGAAACACCATATATTTT. Amino acids: CASSPSWSSGNTIYF.

This rearrangement joins TRBV3-1 (or the pseudogene TRBV3-2) to TRBJ1-4, with 8 bases aligning to TRBD1. The CDR3 consists of 15 residues. The J segment lost 10 bases and the V segment lost 1 base, leaving 8 bases of the junction unmatched. Germline CDR1 is LGHDT and CDR2 is YNNKEL (reference sequence). CDR3 protein: CASSQGQGRLGKLFF. In nucleotides, the CDR3 is TGTGCCAGCAGCCAAGGACAGGGGCGCTTAGGAAAACTGTTTTTT.

The chain links TRBV7-3 to TRBJ1-6, with TRBD1 matching 11 bases. The CDR3 is made up of 16 amino acids. Trimming took 5 bases from V and 7 from J; bases not matched to a gene: 7. CDR1 and CDR2 from the germline V gene are SGHTA and FQGTGA. For the CDR3, the DNA is TGTGCCAGCAGCATCCGGGACAGGGGGTACAATTCACCCCTCCACTTT. As protein: CASSIRDRGYNSPLHF.

This chain uses TRBV7-2 with TRBJ2-5; D gene ambiguous. The CDR3 extends over 13 amino acids. Trimming cost V 2 bases and J 0 bases, with 4 bases left between them. The germline gives CDR1 SGHTA, CDR2 FQGNSA. The CDR3 DNA reads TGTGCCAGCAGCTTACTTCACCAAGAGACCCAGTACTTC. Amino acid sequence: CASSLLHQETQYF.

The count of this clone is one. This rearrangement joins TRBV5-1 to TRBJ2-3, with D tentatively TRBD2 (5 bases). The CDR3 has 17 residues. Trimming shortened V by 3 bases and J by 0 bases, and 17 bases separated the two germline ends. CDR1 is SGHRS and CDR2 is YFSETQ in the germline V gene. CDR3 amino acids: CASSWLWGAGSTDTQYF. CDR3 coding DNA: TGCGCCAGCAGCTGGCTTTGGGGAGCAGGAAGCACAGATACGCAGTATTTT.

This clone was found once. This chain links TRBV10-1 with TRBJ2-1; TRBD2 might be the D (6 bases). Trimming removed 6 bases at V and 7 bases at J, with 13 bases between. The CDR3 is 13 residues long. The germline V gene has CDR1 WNHNN and CDR2 SYGVQD (reference sequence). CDR3 nucleotide sequence: TGCGCCAGCAGAATGGGGGAGGAGAATGAGCAGTTCTTC. It is translated as CASRMGEENEQFF.

The CDR3 loop reads CASSPTGGLLSGELFF. CDR3 nucleotide sequence: TGTGCCAGCAGCCCCACGGGGGGGCTACTATCCGGGGAGCTGTTTTTT. This sequence joins TRBV7-6 and TRBJ2-2; TRBD2 matches 8 bases. This CDR3 spans 16 amino acids. Germline trimming cut 5 bases from V and 6 bases from J; bases unmatched to any gene: 11. From germline, CDR1 is SGHVS and CDR2 FNYEAQ. Full variable domain (missing parts from reference TRBV7-6 and TRBJ2-2): GAGVSQSPRYKVTKRGQDVALRCDPISGHVSLYWYRQALGQGPEFLTYFNYEAQQDKSGLPNDRFSAERPEGSISTLTIQRTEQRDSAMYRCASSPTGGLLSGELFFGEGSRLTVL.

The V call is TRBV27, the J call TRBJ1-4; D call uncertain. CDR1 is MNHEY and CDR2 is SMNVEV in the germline V gene (reference sequence). CDR3 length: 16 residues. The V and J ends lost 5 bases and 1 base respectively, with 14 bases between them. CDR3 in DNA: TGTGCCAGCAGTCCCGGGTGGGGTGAAACTAATGAAAAACTGTTTTTT. Translating it yields CASSPGWGETNEKLFF.

J is TRBJ1-3 and V is TRBV18; TRBD1 aligns across 7 bases. The CDR3 loop spans 16 amino acids. Germline-derived CDR1 and CDR2 are KGHSH and LQKENI. With 4 bases clipped from V and 4 bases from J, the junction kept 10 bases outside the gene matches. CDR3 coding DNA: TGTGCCAGCTCACTCCACCCGGGACAGACAGGAAACACCATATATTTT. It codes for CASSLHPGQTGNTIYF.

The rearrangement joins TRBV7-2 to TRBJ1-2; D is ambiguous. Germline values: CDR1 SGHTA, CDR2 FQGNSA. V shed 0 bases and J shed 7 bases, with 18 bases lying between them. CDR3 size: 16 residues. The CDR3 sequence: CASSLASALQESGYTF. CDR3 DNA: TGTGCCAGCAGCTTAGCGTCAGCCCTACAAGAGAGTGGCTACACCTTC.

This clone has just a few counts. The rearrangement links TRBV6-1 to TRBJ2-7; D ambiguous. Germline values: CDR1 MNHNS, CDR2 SASEGT. The CDR3 totals 15 residues. V dropped 2 bases and J dropped 2 bases, with 13 bases sitting between them. In DNA, the CDR3 is TGTGCCAGCAGTGAAAGAGTTGGCGGACCCTACGAGCAGTACTTC. This codes for CASSERVGGPYEQYF.

This chain connects TRBV15 to TRBJ1-4; D unresolved. Germline loops: CDR1 LNHNV, CDR2 YYDKDF (reference sequence). This CDR3 is 15 amino acids long. Deletions cut 1 base from V and 5 bases from J, with 11 bases between. CDR3 sequence (DNA): TGTGCCACCAGCAGAGGCCACAGTCCAAATGAAAAACTGTTTTTT. Its translation is CATSRGHSPNEKLFF.